This T cell receptor (beta chain) came from a study of T-cell memory formation after mild COVID-19. Overall study results and limits: The CD4+ clones that contracted clustered mainly within CM and EM, and the CD8+ clones concentrated in EMRA.

TCRdb re-analysed the 5' RACE reads in MiXCR, keeping a single row per CDR3 protein. The data contain fewer than 450,000 distinct CDR3 sequences, roughly 20% of them singletons. Deletions cut 6 bases from V and 0 bases from J, with 9 bases between. CDR1 and CDR2 from the germline V gene are SGHVS and FNYEAQ. The CDR3 runs 15 residues. On this clonotype itself: Its specificity is not known.

This TCR was sampled from an adult woman who had mild COVID-19 (a few samples of this study predate the infection). Cell type and time point are not known. The sample taken for sequencing was PBMCs or a T cell subset sorted from them (not recorded which). The chain recombines TRBV7-6 with TRBJ2-6; D unclear. The chain's CDR3 is CASSYSPSGANVLTF. The CDR3 coding sequence is TGTGCCAGCAGTTATTCTCCCTCTGGGGCCAACGTCCTGACTTTC.